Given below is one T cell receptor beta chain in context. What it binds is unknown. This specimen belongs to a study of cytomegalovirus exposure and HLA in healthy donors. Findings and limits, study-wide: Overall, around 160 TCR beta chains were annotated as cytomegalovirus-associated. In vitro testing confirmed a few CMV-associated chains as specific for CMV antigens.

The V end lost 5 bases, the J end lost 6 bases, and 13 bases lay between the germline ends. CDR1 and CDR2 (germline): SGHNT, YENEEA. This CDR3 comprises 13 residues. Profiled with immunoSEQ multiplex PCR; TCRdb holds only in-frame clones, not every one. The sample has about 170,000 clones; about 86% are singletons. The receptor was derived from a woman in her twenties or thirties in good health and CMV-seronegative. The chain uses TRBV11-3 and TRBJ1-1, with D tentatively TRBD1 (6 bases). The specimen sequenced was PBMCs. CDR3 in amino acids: CASSAVQGSEAFF. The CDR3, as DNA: TGTGCCAGCAGCGCCGTACAGGGCTCTGAAGCTTTCTTT.